Given below is one TCR beta chain in context. It lacks a known antigen. One base away there is no much larger clone; base qualities are not given. These data are taken from a study of control samples from healthy donors and cancer patients (dated by TCRdb to the early 2020s). V trim: 2 bases; J trim: 0 bases; unmatched bases: 11. The CDR3 spans 18 residues, from the cysteine through the phenylalanine. Only the CDR3 DNA stays, 54 bases, in frame from base 1. The receptor library was made with the immunoSEQ multiplex PCR assay. Held by TCRdb, this immuneACCESS table contains in-frame sequences only and omits some clones. Under half of the omission traces to an unresolved V gene where checked; the cause of the rest is unknown. This sample is represented by 60,000 to 95,000 clones; around 90% of them were singletons. The top ten clones comprise 9.5% of the sample.

The receptor was isolated from a woman between 45 and 60 years old with colorectal cancer. The chain was built from TRBV5-3 and TRBJ1-3, and 7 junctional nucleotides match TRBD1. TRBV5-3 is identified as an open reading frame with a role that is uncertain. Sequenced input: PBMCs. The bases are TGTGCCAGAAGCTTCCGGGACAGAGCTTCTGGCTCTGGAAACACCATATATTTT. Its product reads: CARSFRDRASGSGNTIYF.